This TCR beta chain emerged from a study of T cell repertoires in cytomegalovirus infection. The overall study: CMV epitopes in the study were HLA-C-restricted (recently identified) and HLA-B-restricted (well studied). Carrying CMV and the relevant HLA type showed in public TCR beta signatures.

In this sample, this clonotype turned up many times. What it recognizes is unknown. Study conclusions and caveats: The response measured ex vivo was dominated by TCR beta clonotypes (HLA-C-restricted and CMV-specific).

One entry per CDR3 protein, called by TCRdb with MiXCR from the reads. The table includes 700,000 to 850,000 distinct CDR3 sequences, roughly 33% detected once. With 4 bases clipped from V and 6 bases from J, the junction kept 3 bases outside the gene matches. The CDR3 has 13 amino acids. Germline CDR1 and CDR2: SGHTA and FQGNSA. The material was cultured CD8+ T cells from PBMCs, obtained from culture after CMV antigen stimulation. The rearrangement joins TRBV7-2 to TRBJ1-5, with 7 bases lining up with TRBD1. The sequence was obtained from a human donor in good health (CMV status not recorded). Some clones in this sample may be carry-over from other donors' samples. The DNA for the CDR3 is TGTGCCAGCAGCTCAGGGGGTAGTCAGCCCCAGCATTTT. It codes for CASSSGGSQPQHF.